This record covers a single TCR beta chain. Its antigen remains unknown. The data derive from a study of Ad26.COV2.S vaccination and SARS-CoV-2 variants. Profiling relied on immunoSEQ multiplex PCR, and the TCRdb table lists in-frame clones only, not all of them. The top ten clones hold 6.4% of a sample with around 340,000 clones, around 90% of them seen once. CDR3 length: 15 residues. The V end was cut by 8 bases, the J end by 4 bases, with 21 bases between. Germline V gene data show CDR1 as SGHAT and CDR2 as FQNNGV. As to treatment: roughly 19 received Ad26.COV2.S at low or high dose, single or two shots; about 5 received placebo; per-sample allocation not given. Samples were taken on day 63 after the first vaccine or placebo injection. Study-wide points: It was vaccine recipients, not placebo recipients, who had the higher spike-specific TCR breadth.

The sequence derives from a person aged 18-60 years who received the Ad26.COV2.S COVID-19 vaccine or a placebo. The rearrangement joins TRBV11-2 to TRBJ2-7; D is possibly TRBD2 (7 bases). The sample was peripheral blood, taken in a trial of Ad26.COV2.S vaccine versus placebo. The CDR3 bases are TGTGCCAGCCAAAGGGGGGGACTTCGACTATACGAGCAGTACTTC. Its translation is CASQRGGLRLYEQYF.